This is a list of T cell receptor beta chains from one sample in a study of spatial heterogeneity in lung cancer. TCRdb itself ran the 5' RACE reads through MiXCR, one entry per CDR3 protein. The sample has around 6,000 distinct CDR3 sequences, approximately 12% seen once. The sample consisted of normal lung tissue next to the tumor, taken at surgery. These receptor sequences come from a male donor with early-stage non-small cell lung cancer. The CDR3 runs from the conserved cysteine through the conserved F or W. The D gene is left open where the match is weak. A clone size is listed for some rows: how often the clone was seen (once, few, many), or a class if it is expanded.

j_call	d_call	clone_size	v_call	cdr3_nt	cdr3_aa
TRBJ2-1	TRBD2	-	TRBV19	TGTGCCAGTAGTATGGGTCTAGCGGGGTCCTACAATGAGCAGTTCTTC	CASSMGLAGSYNEQFF
TRBJ1-1	-	medium-sized	TRBV11-3	TGTGCCAGCAACTGGGGAGTGGGAACTGAAGCTTTCTTT	CASNWGVGTEAFF
TRBJ1-5	-	-	TRBV19	TGTGCCAGTAGTATAGGTGGGGCAGGCAATCAGCCCCAGCATTTT	CASSIGGAGNQPQHF
TRBJ2-1	-	many	TRBV7-2	TGTGCCAGCAGCTTAGGCTTTGCAGTCGGGATAAGCAATGAGCAGTTCTTC	CASSLGFAVGISNEQFF
TRBJ1-6	-	medium-sized	TRBV7-2	TGTGCCAGCAGCTTGGGGCTACAGGCCCTCCACTTT	CASSLGLQALHF
TRBJ2-4	TRBD1	medium-sized	TRBV5-1	TGCGCCAGCAGTCCCGGACAGGGTATGGTCATTCAGTACTTC	CASSPGQGMVIQYF
TRBJ2-1	-	many	TRBV7-2	TGTGCCAGCAGCTTAGGGGGCTGGGAGCAGTTCTTC	CASSLGGWEQFF
TRBJ2-3	TRBD2	medium-sized	TRBV7-8	TGTGCCAGCAGCCCCCGGACTAGCGGGAGGGGCACAGATACGCAGTATTTT	CASSPRTSGRGTDTQYF
TRBJ2-3	-	many	TRBV11-2	TGTGCCAGCAGCTTAGATCGGTGGGCAGATACGCAGTATTTT	CASSLDRWADTQYF
TRBJ1-1	-	-	TRBV30	TGTGCCTGGAGTCCGACAGCGAACACTGAAGCTTTCTTT	CAWSPTANTEAFF
TRBJ2-3	TRBD2	many	TRBV9	TGTGCCAGCAGCCCCAGAAAATGGTTCACCTGGGGTTATAGCGGGAGCGATACGCAGTATTTT	CASSPRKWFTWGYSGSDTQYF
TRBJ2-7	TRBD1	many	TRBV28	TGTGCCAGCAGTTTTGAGAGCCGTGGACAGGGGTCCCCCTACGAGCAGTACTTC	CASSFESRGQGSPYEQYF
TRBJ2-1	-	medium-sized	TRBV29-1	TGCAGCGCAGTTGAGGGCGTCGGGCAGTTCTTC	CSAVEGVGQFF
TRBJ2-3	TRBD2	medium-sized	TRBV2	TGTGCCAGCGACTCACCCAGAAACGGACTAGCGGGAGACCGAGATACGCAGTATTTT	CASDSPRNGLAGDRDTQYF
TRBJ1-1	-	medium-sized	TRBV20-1	TGCAGTGCTAGGACAGCCTTTATGAACACTGAAGCTTTCTTT	CSARTAFMNTEAFF
TRBJ1-5	-	many	TRBV5-6	TGTGCCAGCACCCGGGCAGGGTCGGGCAATCAGCCCCAGCATTTT	CASTRAGSGNQPQHF
TRBJ2-6	-	medium-sized	TRBV4-2	TGTGCCAGCAGCCATCCAGGGATTACTGGGGCCAACGTCCTGACTTTC	CASSHPGITGANVLTF
TRBJ2-1	-	many	TRBV7-8	TGTGCCAGCAGCTTAAACGGCCTATCCCACAATGAGCAGTTCTTC	CASSLNGLSHNEQFF
TRBJ1-1	-	many	TRBV12-5	TGTGCTAGTGGTTTGGTAGTCAGTTTGAACACTGAAGCTTTCTTT	CASGLVVSLNTEAFF
TRBJ1-2	TRBD1	many	TRBV7-9	TGTGCCAGCAGCTTAGTCGGCGGAGGACAGGGGGTCTATGGCTACACCTTC	CASSLVGGGQGVYGYTF
TRBJ2-7	-	many	TRBV12-3/TRBV12-4	TGTGCCAGCAGTTCCACCGAAAGGGGTGGGGCCAACTACGAGCAGTACTTC	CASSSTERGGANYEQYF
TRBJ2-2	-	medium-sized	TRBV29-1	TGCAGCGTAAAAGGTGTGACCGGGGAGCTGTTTTTT	CSVKGVTGELFF
TRBJ1-6	-	medium-sized	TRBV9	TGTGCCAGCAGCGTAGAAGGCAGCGAGTCACCCCTCCACTTT	CASSVEGSESPLHF
TRBJ2-5	TRBD1	-	TRBV3-1	TGTGCCAGCAGCCCCCTCGGGACAGGTGGAGAGACCCAGTACTTC	CASSPLGTGGETQYF
TRBJ2-5	-	medium-sized	TRBV11-3	TGTGCCAGCAGCTTAAACTTGAGAGAGACCCAGTACTTC	CASSLNLRETQYF
TRBJ1-1	-	-	TRBV6-5	TGTGCCAGCAGGCCATCAGGGGCTCCTAAAGCGGACACTGAAGCTTTCTTT	CASRPSGAPKADTEAFF
TRBJ2-6	-	few	TRBV7-3	TGTGCCAGCAGGGGTGCAACGAGCTCTGGGGCCAACGTCCTGACTTTC	CASRGATSSGANVLTF
TRBJ1-1	-	medium-sized	TRBV29-1	TGCAGCGTTGCGGGGACCCTCCCGGCGAACACTGAAGCTTTCTTT	CSVAGTLPANTEAFF
TRBJ2-7	-	many	TRBV5-6	TGTGCCAGCAGCTTATGGGTCGCTCAACCCTACGAGCAGTACTTC	CASSLWVAQPYEQYF
TRBJ1-1	TRBD1	medium-sized	TRBV11-3	TGTGCCAGCAGCCCTACTCCGGGACAGATGAACACTGAAGCTTTCTTT	CASSPTPGQMNTEAFF
TRBJ2-4	-	medium-sized	TRBV3-1	TGTGCCAGCAGCCAAGAGGCCCTCCAAGCCAAAAACATTCAGTACTTC	CASSQEALQAKNIQYF
TRBJ2-3	-	medium-sized	TRBV4-2	TGTGCCAGCAGCCGGACTAGCACAGATACGCAGTATTTT	CASSRTSTDTQYF
TRBJ2-1	TRBD2	many	TRBV7-2	TGTGCCAGCAGCCCACCCCCGGGGGGGGGGAATGAGCAGTTCTTC	CASSPPPGGGNEQFF
TRBJ2-7	-	-	TRBV28	TGTGCCAGCAGTTTGAAGTACGAGCAGTACTTC	CASSLKYEQYF
TRBJ2-7	-	many	TRBV7-8	TGTGCCAGCAGCCGCGGGACAGTCTACGAGCAGTACTTC	CASSRGTVYEQYF
TRBJ2-1	TRBD2	many	TRBV27	TGTGCCAGCAGTTTACAGACTAGCGGTGAGCAGTTCTTC	CASSLQTSGEQFF
TRBJ2-1	TRBD2	many	TRBV7-8	TGTGCCAGCAGCCTCACCCGAGCCGGGGTAGCGGGAATCGATGAGCAGTTCTTC	CASSLTRAGVAGIDEQFF
TRBJ2-3	-	many	TRBV6-6	TGTGCCAGCAGTTACGGGAGATCTAGCACAGATACGCAGTATTTT	CASSYGRSSTDTQYF
TRBJ2-5	-	medium-sized	TRBV6-5	TGTGCCAGCAGCCCCCGTTTAGGGTCGAGGGAGACCCAGTACTTC	CASSPRLGSRETQYF
TRBJ1-2	-	large	TRBV12-3/TRBV12-4	TGTGCCAGCAGTTTGGAGTTCAGGGAACCGAGCGGTGGCTACACCTTC	CASSLEFREPSGGYTF